The source of this T cell receptor beta chain is a study of shared clonotypes between healthy human individuals (dated by TCRdb to about 2020). Concerning the study at large: The cohort comprised two women and three men aged 18 to 49 years. Leukapheresis yielded between about 0.8 and 8.9 billion PBMCs per donor. To estimate repertoire size and how much clonotypes are shared between individuals, the study performed deep sequencing of blood TCR repertoires from a handful of healthy adults. For each donor, CD4 naive and CD4 memory were each run on three plates, CD8 naive on two plates, and CD8 memory on one plate. To increase sequencing depth and limit assay-specific biases, different laboratories used diverse techniques to prepare libraries and sequence TCR repertoires.

TCR CDR3 regions were amplified from genomic DNA by multiplex PCR using the deep immunoSEQ assay. Genomic DNA extracted from each cell subset was distributed evenly over all wells of several immunoSEQ 96-well plates, and each plate served as one replicate. For sorted subsets, approximately 190 ng of genomic DNA, equivalent to 30,000 or so T cell genomes, went into each replicate PCR. The purified libraries were quantified using a Qubit 3.0 fluorometer, sized with a Bioanalyzer 2100, and then quantified again using the KAPA Library Quantification kit. Every immunoSEQ 96-well plate was sequenced on a dedicated single-read 150-cycle Illumina NextSeq 550 flow cell. Regarding the original processing steps: The immunoSEQ output contained only junctional sequences without quality scores, so filtering could not match that applied to full-length reads. To assign V/J genes and CDR3, sequences were annotated using PyIR, a Python wrapper for IgBLAST v1.9, with IMGT germline references. Any read was removed if the V/J assignment was weak (E-value above 1e-6), the CDR3 was missing, or the read contained stop codons, out-of-frame junctions, or ambiguous translated residues. V3J clonotypes were defined as sequences sharing an identical inferred V gene, J gene, and CDR3 amino acid sequence. Percentage overlap between repertoires was calculated by dividing the number of shared unique clonotypes by the size of the smaller repertoire. Repertoire richness was assessed with RTK rarefaction, the Chao1 estimator, and Recon v2.1 estimates of unobserved clonotypes. For all TCRbeta clonotypes obtained by the gDNA method from a few donors, generation probabilities were computed with OLGA. TCRdb retrieved this table from immuneACCESS and kept in-frame rearrangements only. Not all clones are present; in checked studies, unresolved V genes account for under half, and no reason is known for the remainder. The DNA was the basis for D and trimming; V, J and clone size are from that table. A total of approximately 980,000 clones appear in this sample, over 75% of them only once. The ten largest make up approximately 1.5% of the sample.

Results and caveats for the whole study, not just this receptor: Naive subsets generally had larger estimated clonotype richness than memory subsets did. When a handful of donors were compared, the shared fraction of clonotypes was around 5% for naive CD4, about 4% for naive CD8, 2% to 2.5% for memory CD4, and under 0.5% for memory CD8. Clonotypes shared by all four sorted-subset donors showed higher generation probabilities than non-shared clonotypes. Pairwise subsampling indicated that sequencing depth was expected to affect the degree of clonotype sharing among donors. Even with the large sequencing depth, rarefaction of the sorted-subset datasets indicated that sequencing was incomplete. Sampling was restricted to blood, and TCR repertoires in tissue are likely to differ from TCR repertoires in blood. The genetic and exposure-history diversity represented was limited by the small number of donors.

A remark on this clone: No antigen is known for it. Per-base quality was not reported, and no clone a single base away is much larger than it.

The donors were healthy, HIV-negative adults who had no recently reported acute infections or vaccinations. All donors were Caucasian adults living in Nashville, Tennessee, USA. CD4+ T cells were enriched by magnetic negative selection; naive cells were then positively selected on CD45RA, and the negative fraction formed the memory subset. Blood was obtained by leukapheresis, after which PBMCs were separated by Ficoll-Histopaque density gradient centrifugation and cryopreserved in liquid nitrogen vapor phase. Analytical flow cytometry was used to check the purity and quantity of every magnetically sorted T cell population. Each sorted fraction had its genomic DNA isolated and then quantified by UV absorbance on a Nanodrop 2000c. Based on the germline V gene, the CDR1 and CDR2 sequences are MNHEY and SVGAGI. The CDR3, from cysteine to phenylalanine, totals 14 residues. Only the CDR3 DNA stays, 42 bases, in frame from base 1. The V end loses 7 bases and the J end loses 0 bases, and a stretch of 9 bases separates them.

The V gene is TRBV6-5 and the J gene is TRBJ2-2; no D gene call is confident. Sequenced material: memory CD4+ T cells sorted from blood. In the paper's terms, the cell subset or site label means: CD45RA-negative fraction. The clonotype originates from a young man in good health. The DNA sequence is given as TGTGCCAGCACCCCGTGGCCGAACACCGGGGAGCTGTTTTTT. This codes for CASTPWPNTGELFF.